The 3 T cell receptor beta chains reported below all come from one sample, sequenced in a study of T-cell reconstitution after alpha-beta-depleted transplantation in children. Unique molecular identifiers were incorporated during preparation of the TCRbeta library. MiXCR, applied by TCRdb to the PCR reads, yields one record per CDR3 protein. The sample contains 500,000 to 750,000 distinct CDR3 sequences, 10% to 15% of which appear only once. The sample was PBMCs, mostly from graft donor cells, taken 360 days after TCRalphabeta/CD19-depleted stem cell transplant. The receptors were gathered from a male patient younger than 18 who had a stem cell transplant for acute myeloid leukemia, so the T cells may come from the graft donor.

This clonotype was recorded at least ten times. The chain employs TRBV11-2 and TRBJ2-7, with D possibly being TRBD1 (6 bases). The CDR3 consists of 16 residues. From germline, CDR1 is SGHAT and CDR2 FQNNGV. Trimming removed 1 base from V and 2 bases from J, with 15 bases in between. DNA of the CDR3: TGTGCCAGCAGCTTAGTCGGACAGACTTCACCCTACGAGCAGTACTTC. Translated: CASSLVGQTSPYEQYF.

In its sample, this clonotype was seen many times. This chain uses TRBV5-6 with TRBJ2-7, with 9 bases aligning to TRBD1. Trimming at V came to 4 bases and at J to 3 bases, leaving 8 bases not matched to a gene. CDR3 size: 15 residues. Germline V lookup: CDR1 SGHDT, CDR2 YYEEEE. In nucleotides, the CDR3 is TGTGCCAGCAGCCCTACCGGGACAGGGTTCTACGAGCAGTACTTC. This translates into CASSPTGTGFYEQYF.

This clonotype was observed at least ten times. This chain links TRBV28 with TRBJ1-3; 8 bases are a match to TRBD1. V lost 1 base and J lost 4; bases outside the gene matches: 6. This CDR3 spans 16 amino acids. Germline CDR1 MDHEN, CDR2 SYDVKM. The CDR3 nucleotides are TGTGCCAGCAGTTTATTCGGACAGGGTGGAGGAAACACCATATATTTT. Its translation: CASSLFGQGGGNTIYF.